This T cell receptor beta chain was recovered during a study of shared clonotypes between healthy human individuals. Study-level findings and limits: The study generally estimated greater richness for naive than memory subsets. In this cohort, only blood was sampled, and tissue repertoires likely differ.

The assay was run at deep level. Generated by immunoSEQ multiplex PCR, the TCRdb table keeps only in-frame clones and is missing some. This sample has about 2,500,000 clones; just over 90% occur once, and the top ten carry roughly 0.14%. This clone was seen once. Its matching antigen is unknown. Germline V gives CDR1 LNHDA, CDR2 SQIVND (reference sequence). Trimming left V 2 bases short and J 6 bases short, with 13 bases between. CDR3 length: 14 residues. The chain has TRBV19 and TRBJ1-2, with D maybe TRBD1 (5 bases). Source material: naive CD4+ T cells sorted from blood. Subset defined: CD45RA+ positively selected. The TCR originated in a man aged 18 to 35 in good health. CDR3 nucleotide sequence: TGTGCCAGTAGTATACGAGAGAGACAGAATGGCTACACCTTC. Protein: CASSIRERQNGYTF.